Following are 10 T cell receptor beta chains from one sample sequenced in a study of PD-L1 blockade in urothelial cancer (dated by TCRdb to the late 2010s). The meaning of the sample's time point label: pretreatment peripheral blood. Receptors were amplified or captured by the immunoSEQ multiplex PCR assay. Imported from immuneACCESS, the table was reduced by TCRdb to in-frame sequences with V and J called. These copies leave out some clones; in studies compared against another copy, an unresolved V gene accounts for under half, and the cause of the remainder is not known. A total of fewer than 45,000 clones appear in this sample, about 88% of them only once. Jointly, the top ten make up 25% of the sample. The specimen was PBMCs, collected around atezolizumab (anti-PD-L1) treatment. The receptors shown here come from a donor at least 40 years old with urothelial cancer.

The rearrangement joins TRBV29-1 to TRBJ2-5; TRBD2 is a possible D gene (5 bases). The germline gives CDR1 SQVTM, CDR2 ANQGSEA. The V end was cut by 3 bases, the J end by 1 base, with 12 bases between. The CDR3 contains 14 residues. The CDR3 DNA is TGCAGCGTTGATCCCACACGGGGCCAAGAGACCCAGTACTTC. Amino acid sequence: CSVDPTRGQETQYF.

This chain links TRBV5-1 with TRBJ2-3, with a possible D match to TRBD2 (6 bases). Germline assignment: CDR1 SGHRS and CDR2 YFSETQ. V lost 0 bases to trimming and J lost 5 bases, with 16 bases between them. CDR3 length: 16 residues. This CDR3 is CASSLGAAEGGDTQYF. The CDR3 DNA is TGCGCCAGCAGCTTGGGGGCGGCGGAGGGTGGAGATACGCAGTATTTT.

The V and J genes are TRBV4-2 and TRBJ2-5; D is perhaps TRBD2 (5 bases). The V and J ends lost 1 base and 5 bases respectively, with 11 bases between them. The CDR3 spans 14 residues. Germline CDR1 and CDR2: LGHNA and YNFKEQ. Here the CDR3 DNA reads TGTGCCAGCAGCCAAGGGTTCCGCGGGGAGACCCAGTACTTC. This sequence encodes CASSQGFRGETQYF.

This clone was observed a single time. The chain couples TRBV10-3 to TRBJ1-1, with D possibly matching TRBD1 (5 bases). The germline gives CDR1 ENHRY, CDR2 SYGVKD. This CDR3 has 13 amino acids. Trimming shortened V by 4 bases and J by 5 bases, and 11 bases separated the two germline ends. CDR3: CAISGGLKTEAFF. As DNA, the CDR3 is TGTGCCATCAGTGGGGGACTAAAAACTGAAGCTTTCTTT.

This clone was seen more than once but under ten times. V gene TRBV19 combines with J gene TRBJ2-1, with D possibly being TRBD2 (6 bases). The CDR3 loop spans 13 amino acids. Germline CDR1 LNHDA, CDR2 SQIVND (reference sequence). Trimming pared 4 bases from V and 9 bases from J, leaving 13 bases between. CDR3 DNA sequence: TGTGCCAGTAGTAGGGGGGTCCGTGGTGAGCAGTTCTTC. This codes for CASSRGVRGEQFF. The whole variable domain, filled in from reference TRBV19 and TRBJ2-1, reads DGGITQSPKYLFRKEGQNVTLSCEQNLNHDAMYWYRQDPGQGLRLIYYSQIVNDFQKGDIAEGYSVSREKKESFPLTVTSAQKNPTAFYLCASSRGVRGEQFFGPGTRLTVL.

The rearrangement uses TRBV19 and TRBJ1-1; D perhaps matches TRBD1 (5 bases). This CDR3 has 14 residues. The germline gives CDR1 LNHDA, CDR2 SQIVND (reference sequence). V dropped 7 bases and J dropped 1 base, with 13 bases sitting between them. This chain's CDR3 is CASIAPGGNTEAFF. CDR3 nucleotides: TGTGCCAGTATTGCCCCGGGGGGGAACACTGAAGCTTTCTTT.

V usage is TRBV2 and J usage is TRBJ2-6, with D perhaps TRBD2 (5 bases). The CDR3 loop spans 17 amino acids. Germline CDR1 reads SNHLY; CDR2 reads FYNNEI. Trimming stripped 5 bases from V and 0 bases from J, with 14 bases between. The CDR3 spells CASSPWAEASGANVLTF. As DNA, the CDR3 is TGTGCCAGCAGTCCCTGGGCGGAGGCCTCTGGGGCCAACGTCCTGACTTTC.

CDR3 sequence: CASSLSSSGANVLTF. DNA for the CDR3: TGTGCCAGCAGCTTATCATCATCTGGGGCCAACGTCCTGACTTTC. The chain joins TRBV7-9 to TRBJ2-6, with D unclear. V was trimmed by 2 bases and J by 1 base, leaving 6 bases between them. The CDR3 totals 15 residues. CDR1 and CDR2 from the germline V gene are SEHNR and FQNEAQ (reference sequence).

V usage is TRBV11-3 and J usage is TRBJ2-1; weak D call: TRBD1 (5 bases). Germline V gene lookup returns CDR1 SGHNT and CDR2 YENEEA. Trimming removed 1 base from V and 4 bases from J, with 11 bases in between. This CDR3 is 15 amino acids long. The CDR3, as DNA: TGTGCCAGCAGCTTAGCCTCAGGGCAGTACAATGAGCAGTTCTTC. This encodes CASSLASGQYNEQFF.

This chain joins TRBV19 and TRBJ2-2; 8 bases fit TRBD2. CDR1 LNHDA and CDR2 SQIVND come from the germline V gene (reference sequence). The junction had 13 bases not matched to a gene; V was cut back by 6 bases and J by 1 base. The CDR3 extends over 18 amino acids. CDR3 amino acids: CASRSLRGGRGNTGELFF. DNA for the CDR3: TGTGCCAGTAGATCACTTCGGGGGGGGCGCGGGAACACCGGGGAGCTGTTTTTT.